One T cell receptor (beta chain) is described in this entry. The record originates from a study of blood T cell repertoires in COVID-19. Study summary: Specimens from acute and convalescent COVID-19 originated in the United States, Italy and Spain.

TCRdb keeps only in-frame clones here, not all; method: immunoSEQ multiplex PCR. The sample contains about 82,000 clones, around 81% of which appear only once. CDR1 is MNHEY, CDR2 SVGAGI, per germline. CDR3 length: 15 amino acids. The V and J ends lost 5 bases and 4 bases, in that order; junction bases with no gene match: 7. V gene TRBV6-5 combines with J gene TRBJ2-2; 7 bases fit TRBD2. The sample comprised peripheral blood. The clonotype originates from a man at least 80 years old with acute or convalescent COVID-19. The CDR3 sequence is CASSLGGVATGELFF. The CDR3 DNA reads as TGTGCCAGCAGTCTTGGGGGGGTTGCCACCGGGGAGCTGTTTTTT.